This section outlines one T cell receptor (beta chain) sequence together with its context. This was the immunoSEQ v3 assay. Sequencing was performed with immunoSEQ multiplex PCR; in TCRdb, only in-frame clones are kept and a portion is missing. This table has approximately 50,000 clones, roughly 78% appearing once. V was trimmed by 0 bases and J by 4 bases, leaving 9 bases between them. Germline CDR1 is LGHNA and CDR2 is YSLEER. This CDR3 region has 14 residues. The data are from a study of TIL therapy for anti-PD-1-resistant metastatic lung cancer. As for the study in general: Patients had a median age of around 54 years (range 38-75). Most patients had lung adenocarcinoma; four tumors were EGFR-mutant, two ALK-rearranged; half smoked currently or formerly.

Described time point: pre-treatment sample, taken before nivolumab and TIL therapy. This TCR was recovered from a man between 65 and 85 years old with non-small cell lung cancer. Here the sequenced sample was blood, taken at baseline. V is TRBV4-3 and J is TRBJ1-2, with D maybe TRBD1 (5 bases). Here the CDR3 reads CASSQDQGTYGYTF. CDR3 bases: TGCGCCAGCAGCCAAGATCAGGGAACCTATGGCTACACCTTC.